This passage covers 14 T cell receptor beta chains from one sample sequenced in a study of beta chain features in type 1 diabetes. Reverse transcribing all isolated RNA meant expressed TCRB transcripts were sequenced. Only in-frame clones appear in the TCRdb table, and some are missing; sequencing was by immunoSEQ multiplex PCR. The table shows approximately 250,000 clones, with 13% to 15% occurring only once. Sequencing used naive CD4+ T cells from blood. These receptors were collected from a woman in her forties in good health.

V gene TRBV14 combines with J gene TRBJ1-5; 7 nucleotides align to TRBD1. V dropped 1 base and J dropped 4; count of bases not matched to a gene: 7. The CDR3 spans 16 residues. Germline CDR1 and CDR2: SGHDN and FVKESK. Here the CDR3 DNA reads TGTGCCAGCAGCCAAGCACCCGACAGGGAGAATCAGCCCCAGCATTTT. Protein: CASSQAPDRENQPQHF.

This clone was seen a handful of times. The chain has TRBV5-1 and TRBJ2-7, with 8 bases fitting TRBD2. The germline V gene encodes CDR1 SGHRS and CDR2 YFSETQ. V shed 0 bases, J shed 2 bases, and the junction held 7 bases outside the gene matches. The CDR3 has 16 amino acids. CDR3 nucleotide sequence: TGCGCCAGCAGCTTGGCGCAGCGGGGGCCCCCCTACGAGCAGTACTTC. Protein sequence: CASSLAQRGPPYEQYF.

V and J are TRBV5-1 and TRBJ1-5; 7 nucleotides match TRBD1. V gave up 3 bases and J gave up 3 bases; unmatched junction bases: 12. Looked up from germline, CDR1 is SGHRS and CDR2 is YFSETQ. The CDR3 consists of 17 residues. The CDR3 DNA is TGCGCCAGCAGCTCCGAACCCCGGGACAGTTACAATCAGCCCCAGCATTTT. This codes for CASSSEPRDSYNQPQHF.

This clone came up a few times. The chain employs TRBV6-1 and TRBJ1-2, with D hard to call. Germline-derived CDR1 and CDR2 are MNHNS and SASEGT. Trimming cost V 0 bases and J 0 bases, with 5 bases left between them. The CDR3 is 14 residues long. The CDR3 protein is CASSEASANYGYTF. The CDR3 DNA reads TGTGCCAGCAGTGAAGCGTCTGCTAACTATGGCTACACCTTC.

This clone has just a few counts. The chain has TRBV2 and TRBJ2-1; D not resolved. Per the germline V gene, CDR1 is SNHLY and CDR2 is FYNNEI. V was cut by 1 base and J by 10 bases, with 2 bases left in between. The CDR3 contains 10 residues. CDR3 sequence (DNA): TGTGCCAGCAGTGAAGTAGAGCAGTTCTTC. This codes for CASSEVEQFF.

This clone was seen more than once but under ten times. The rearrangement links TRBV11-1 to TRBJ2-7; D call uncertain. Germline CDR1 is SGHAT and CDR2 is FQDESV (reference sequence). The CDR3 runs to 14 residues. V was shortened by 4 bases and J by 4 bases, with 14 bases between the two germline ends. The CDR3 DNA reads as TGTGCCAGCAGCTCAGACTCGCTACTTTACGAGCAGTACTTC. Translation: CASSSDSLLYEQYF.

The genes are TRBV5-1 and TRBJ1-6; D call uncertain. The CDR3 runs to 15 residues. Germline V gene sequence: CDR1 SGHRS, CDR2 YFSETQ. V lost 0 bases and J lost 4, with 8 bases in between. The CDR3: CASSLEADYNSPLHF. DNA for the CDR3: TGCGCCAGCAGCTTGGAGGCGGATTATAATTCACCCCTCCACTTT.

A remark on this clone: One end of the junction is discordant with germline, which a read error may explain. CDR3 in DNA: TGTGCCAGCACTGAAAACTTCGAAGAGACCCAGTACTTC. Amino acid sequence: CASTENFEETQYF. The chain links TRBV6-1 to TRBJ2-5; D ambiguous. Germline lookup yields CDR1 MNHNS and CDR2 SASEGT. This CDR3 region has 13 residues.

The sample holds a few counts of this clone. V is TRBV5-1 and J is TRBJ2-2; D might be TRBD2 (6 bases). In germline, CDR1 is SGHRS, CDR2 YFSETQ. The CDR3 is 18 amino acids. Trimming left V 0 bases short and J 6 bases short, with 21 bases between. The DNA of the CDR3 is TGCGCCAGCAGCTTGGCCCCCAGCGGCGGGGATGTCGCCGGGGAGCTGTTTTTT. It yields the protein CASSLAPSGGDVAGELFF. Combining the CDR3 with reference TRBV5-1 and TRBJ2-2 gives the whole variable domain KAGVTQTPRYLIKTRGQQVTLSCSPISGHRSVSWYQQTPGQGLQFLFEYFSETQRNKGNFPGRFSGRQFSNSRSEMNVSTLELGDSALYLCASSLAPSGGDVAGELFFGEGSRLTVL.

The V gene is TRBV6-5, the J gene TRBJ2-1, with 8 bases that match TRBD2. Germline-derived CDR1 and CDR2 are MNHEY and SVGAGI. V shed 7 bases, J shed 13 bases, and the junction held 15 bases outside the gene matches. The CDR3 runs to 14 residues. The CDR3 loop is CASMVAGISRVQFF. CDR3 nucleotides: TGTGCCAGCATGGTAGCGGGGATAAGCCGGGTCCAGTTCTTC.

This clone showed up just a few times. This chain uses TRBV2 with TRBJ2-1; 7 nucleotides agree with TRBD2. The length of the CDR3 is 15 residues. Looked up from germline, CDR1 is SNHLY and CDR2 is FYNNEI. Trimming removed 11 bases from V and 12 bases from J; junction bases left unmatched: 22. The chain's CDR3 is CAPKPSGVTPGGQFF. CDR3 bases: TGTGCCCCAAAACCCAGCGGGGTTACCCCGGGGGGGCAGTTCTTC.

This clone turned up a few times. V and J are TRBV7-2 and TRBJ2-7; D possibly corresponds to TRBD1 (5 bases). From germline, CDR1 is SGHTA and CDR2 FQGNSA. This CDR3 contains 16 residues. Trimming left V 1 base short and J 1 base short, with 14 bases between. Here the CDR3 DNA reads TGTGCCAGCAGCTTAGTAGGCCCGGACACGTCCTACGAGCAGTACTTC. Amino acids: CASSLVGPDTSYEQYF. Combining the CDR3 with reference TRBV7-2 and TRBJ2-7 gives the whole variable domain GAGVSQSPSNKVTEKGKDVELRCDPISGHTALYWYRQSLGQGLEFLIYFQGNSAPDKSGLPSDRFSAERTGGSVSTLTIQRTQQEDSAVYLCASSLVGPDTSYEQYFGPGTRLTVT.

The table lists this clone with a few counts. The rearrangement joins TRBV7-8 to TRBJ1-1, with D perhaps TRBD1 (6 bases). Germline CDR1 is SGHVS and CDR2 is FQNEAQ. The CDR3 has 14 residues. V lost 5 bases to trimming and J lost 7 bases, with 17 bases between them. As DNA, the CDR3 is TGTGCCAGCAGCCAAGACAGGATTGCCATTGAAGCTTTCTTT. Translation gives CASSQDRIAIEAFF.

This sequence joins TRBV7-2 and TRBJ1-6, with a tentative D call TRBD1 (5 bases). Trimming took off 5 bases at V and 7 bases at J, with 15 bases between the two ends. This CDR3 has 15 residues. CDR1 SGHTA and CDR2 FQGNSA come from the germline V gene. As DNA, the CDR3 is TGTGCCAGCAGCCCCGTGGGGGGTGACAATTCACCCCTCCACTTT. Translation: CASSPVGGDNSPLHF.